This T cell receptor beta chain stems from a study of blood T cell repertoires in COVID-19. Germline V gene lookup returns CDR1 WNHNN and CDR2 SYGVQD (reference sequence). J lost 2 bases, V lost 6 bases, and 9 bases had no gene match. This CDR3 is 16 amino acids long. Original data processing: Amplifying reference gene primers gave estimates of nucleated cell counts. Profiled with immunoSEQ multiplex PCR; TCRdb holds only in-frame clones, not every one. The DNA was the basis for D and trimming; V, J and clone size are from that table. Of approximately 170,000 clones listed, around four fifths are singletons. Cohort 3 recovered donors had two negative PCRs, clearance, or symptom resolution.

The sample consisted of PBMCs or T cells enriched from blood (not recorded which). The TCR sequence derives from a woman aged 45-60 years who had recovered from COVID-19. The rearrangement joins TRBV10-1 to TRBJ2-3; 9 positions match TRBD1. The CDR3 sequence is CASRAHRGRPTDTQYF. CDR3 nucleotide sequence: TGCGCCAGCAGAGCTCACAGGGGGCGCCCCACAGATACGCAGTATTTT.